Following are 31 T cell receptor beta chains from one sample sequenced in a study of spatial heterogeneity in lung cancer. The study's findings and limits: In tumors, expanded intratumoral alpha and beta TCR counts tracked mutation counts.

Time point described: sample taken at primary tumor resection. TCRdb re-called the 5' RACE reads with MiXCR, one entry per CDR3 protein. The data contain about 11,000 distinct CDR3 sequences, 5% to 6.5% of them singletons. The antigens these receptors bind are not known. The sequenced sample was lung tumor tissue, obtained at surgery. Source of these receptors: a male donor with early-stage non-small cell lung cancer.

This clonotype has a count of ten or more. The chain combines TRBV4-3 with TRBJ2-7; D remains unclear. Germline V gene sequence: CDR1 LGHNA, CDR2 YSLEER. The CDR3 consists of 13 residues. Trimming shortened V by 0 bases and J by 4 bases, and 7 bases separated the two germline ends. The CDR3 DNA reads TGCGCCAGCAGCCAAGATTACTTGTACGAGCAGTACTTC. This encodes CASSQDYLYEQYF.

The chain links TRBV5-1 to TRBJ2-3; TRBD1 is a possible D gene (6 bases). Germline V lookup: CDR1 SGHRS, CDR2 YFSETQ. This CDR3 is 13 amino acids long. Between the trimmed V and J ends, which lost 2 bases and 5 bases, there was a span of 9 bases. This CDR3 reads CASSFSGVDTQYF. The DNA for the CDR3 is TGCGCCAGCAGCTTTTCAGGGGTAGATACGCAGTATTTT.

This clonotype was counted many times. The CDR3 DNA sequence: TGCGCCAGCAGCCAAACTGGTGGGGGCAGCTACACCTTC. Translation: CASSQTGGGSYTF. The chain employs TRBV4-3 and TRBJ1-2; possibly TRBD1 for D (6 bases). The germline V gene has CDR1 LGHNA and CDR2 YSLEER. The CDR3 loop spans 13 amino acids. The ends were cut back, 2 bases at V and 9 bases at J, with 13 bases in the middle.

This clonotype came up a few times. V is TRBV24-1 and J is TRBJ1-1; D is perhaps TRBD1 (6 bases). This CDR3 comprises 13 residues. Between the trimmed V and J ends, which lost 3 bases and 7 bases, there was a span of 11 bases. Germline values: CDR1 KGHDR, CDR2 SFDVKD. The CDR3 sequence is CATSDGGRNEAFF. CDR3 bases: TGTGCCACCAGTGATGGGGGCAGGAATGAAGCTTTCTTT.

Many counts were recorded for this clonotype. The CDR3 DNA follows: TGTGCCAGCAGGGTCGGGTTCCACTACGAGCAGTACTTC. Amino acids: CASRVGFHYEQYF. The chain joins TRBV27 to TRBJ2-7; no firm D call. V lost 6 bases to trimming and J lost 3 bases, with 12 bases between them. CDR1 is MNHEY, CDR2 SMNVEV, per germline (reference sequence). CDR3 length equals 13 residues.

This clonotype was seen repeatedly, ten times or more. The chain recombines TRBV7-2 with TRBJ1-5; D gene ambiguous. Germline loops: CDR1 SGHTA, CDR2 FQGNSA. The CDR3 loop spans 15 amino acids. The V end lost 1 base, the J end lost 1 base, and 8 bases lay between the germline ends. CDR3 nucleotide sequence: TGTGCCAGCAGCTTAGTTCCCACGAGCAATCAGCCCCAGCATTTT. This sequence encodes CASSLVPTSNQPQHF.

This clonotype has ten or more counts. The chain combines TRBV20-1 with TRBJ2-7; 7 positions match TRBD2. The CDR3 has 14 residues. CDR1 DFQATT and CDR2 SNEGSKA come from the germline V gene (reference sequence). The V and J ends lost 2 bases and 4 bases, in that order; junction bases with no gene match: 8. The CDR3 here is CSARRGGSEYEQYF. The CDR3 DNA follows: TGCAGTGCTAGAAGGGGCGGGAGCGAATACGAGCAGTACTTC.

This clonotype has ten or more counts. The V gene is TRBV20-1, the J gene TRBJ2-7; 7 positions agree with TRBD2. This CDR3 has 14 residues. Germline CDR1 DFQATT, CDR2 SNEGSKA (reference sequence). J was trimmed by 0 bases and V by 0 bases; bases with no gene match: 2. Here the CDR3 reads CSAREGGSSYEQYF. The CDR3 DNA follows: TGCAGTGCTAGAGAGGGAGGGAGCTCCTACGAGCAGTACTTC.

This clonotype was seen at least ten times. The rearrangement links TRBV6-1 to TRBJ1-4; no clear D gene. This CDR3 contains 12 residues. CDR1 and CDR2 from the germline V gene are MNHNS and SASEGT. Deletions cut 5 bases from V and 5 bases from J, with 6 bases between. The chain's CDR3 is CASSYSNEKLFF. The CDR3 coding sequence is TGTGCCAGCAGTTATTCGAATGAAAAACTGTTTTTT.

The table lists this clonotype with many counts. The chain combines TRBV20-1 with TRBJ2-1; perhaps TRBD1 as D (6 bases). Trimming took off 1 base at V and 3 bases at J, with 13 bases between the two ends. This CDR3 is built from 15 residues. Germline assignment: CDR1 DFQATT and CDR2 SNEGSKA (reference sequence). The CDR3 sequence: CSARGLRGIYNEQFF. DNA of the CDR3: TGCAGTGCTAGAGGTTTAAGGGGGATCTACAATGAGCAGTTCTTC.

This clonotype is classed as medium-sized (0.01 to 0.1%). This chain links TRBV28 with TRBJ2-5; 11 bases map to TRBD2. V trimming: 4 bases; J trimming: 4 bases; junction bases outside the gene matches: 8. CDR1 is MDHEN, CDR2 SYDVKM, per germline. This CDR3 has 16 amino acids. The CDR3 DNA follows: TGTGCCAGCAGTTCCCCTAATACTAGCGGGAGAGAGACCCAGTACTTC. As protein: CASSSPNTSGRETQYF.

This clonotype was seen repeatedly, ten times or more. The CDR3 sequence is CASSPDLNYGYTF. CDR3 nucleotides: TGTGCCAGCAGCCCGGATTTAAACTATGGCTACACCTTC. V is TRBV12-3 or TRBV12-4 and J is TRBJ1-2; D remains ambiguous. Trimming removed 6 bases from V and 2 bases from J, with 10 bases in between. The CDR3 runs to 13 residues.

A remark on this clonotype: This may stem from a read error, because a much larger clone lies one nucleotide away. J is TRBJ2-5 and V is TRBV29-1, with D perhaps matching TRBD1 (6 bases). V was pared by 7 bases and J by 5 bases, with 17 bases between. The CDR3 has 13 amino acids. From germline, CDR1 is SQVTM and CDR2 ANQGSEA. The DNA for the CDR3 is TGCAGCGCTAGACAGGTAATCGCCGAGACCCAGTACTTC. This encodes CSARQVIAETQYF.

This clonotype was detected many times. This chain joins TRBV6-2 or TRBV6-3 and TRBJ1-5; 10 bases are shared with TRBD1. This CDR3 has 16 residues. Germline V gene lookup returns CDR1 MNHEY and CDR2 SVGEGT. The trim removed 6 bases at V and 4 bases at J, leaving 9 bases unmatched. CDR3 sequence reads: CASRPDRGRWNQPQHF. Written as DNA, the CDR3 is TGTGCCAGCAGGCCTGACAGGGGGCGTTGGAATCAGCCCCAGCATTTT.

This clonotype turned up a few times. The V call is TRBV18, the J call TRBJ2-3; D gene uncertain. CDR1 KGHSH and CDR2 LQKENI come from the germline V gene. V was shortened by 4 bases and J by 6 bases, with 11 bases between the two germline ends. The CDR3 is made up of 13 amino acids. CDR3 nucleotides: TGTGCCAGCTCACTCCAGTCAGAGGATACGCAGTATTTT. It yields the protein CASSLQSEDTQYF.

This clonotype was seen at least ten times. The chain uses TRBV6-5 and TRBJ1-1; a possible D gene is TRBD1 (6 bases). Germline V gives CDR1 MNHEY, CDR2 SVGAGI. The CDR3 sequence is 12 residues long. The V gene lost 11 bases and the J gene lost 4 bases, with 14 bases spanning the gap. Here the CDR3 reads CAAYRDGTEAFF. The CDR3, as DNA: TGTGCCGCCTACAGGGACGGCACTGAAGCTTTCTTT.

This clonotype showed up many times. V usage is TRBV13 and J usage is TRBJ2-7; tentative D call: TRBD1 (6 bases). The CDR3 sequence is 14 residues long. Germline CDR1 reads PRHDT; CDR2 reads FYEKMQ (reference sequence). V was shortened by 5 bases and J by 3 bases, with 14 bases between the two germline ends. For the CDR3, the DNA is TGTGCCAGCAGCCGAGGACAGACCAACTACGAGCAGTACTTC. Translation: CASSRGQTNYEQYF.

This clonotype was seen a handful of times. The chain links TRBV7-2 to TRBJ1-6; D might be TRBD1 (6 bases). This CDR3 is built from 14 residues. Trimming pared 2 bases from V and 9 bases from J, leaving 11 bases between. Germline values: CDR1 SGHTA, CDR2 FQGNSA. The CDR3 loop is CASSLRGAISPLHF. The CDR3 DNA reads TGTGCCAGCAGCTTACGGGGGGCGATTTCACCCCTCCACTTT. The whole variable domain, remainder taken from reference TRBV7-2 and TRBJ1-6, is GAGVSQSPSNKVTEKGKDVELRCDPISGHTALYWYRQSLGQGLEFLIYFQGNSAPDKSGLPSDRFSAERTGGSVSTLTIQRTQQEDSAVYLCASSLRGAISPLHFGNGTRLTVT.

Ten or more counts support this clonotype. The chain carries TRBV28 and TRBJ2-1; D tentatively reads TRBD1 or TRBD2 (6 bases each). Trimming stripped 5 bases from V and 14 bases from J, with 13 bases between. CDR3 size: 11 residues. Looked up from germline, CDR1 is MDHEN and CDR2 is SYDVKM. CDR3 bases: TGTGCCAGCAGTCGAGACAGGAGGGAGTTCTTC. Encoded protein: CASSRDRREFF.

This rearrangement joins TRBV12-3 or TRBV12-4 to TRBJ1-2; D is unresolved. The CDR3 has 12 amino acids. Trimming removed 1 base from V and 7 bases from J, with 7 bases in between. The CDR3 protein is CASSLEGVGYTF. For the CDR3, the DNA is TGTGCCAGCAGTTTAGAGGGAGTTGGCTACACCTTC.

The chain joins TRBV20-1 to TRBJ2-7, with 9 bases aligning to TRBD1. The CDR3 totals 13 residues. The germline V gene has CDR1 DFQATT and CDR2 SNEGSKA (reference sequence). The V and J ends lost 5 bases and 5 bases, in that order; junction bases with no gene match: 7. As DNA, the CDR3 is TGCAGTGCTGGGACAGGGATGTCAAACGAGCAGTACTTC. Translating gives CSAGTGMSNEQYF.

This clonotype came up many times. V gene TRBV12-3 or TRBV12-4 combines with J gene TRBJ2-1, with TRBD2 matching over 11 bases. The CDR3 contains 18 residues. J lost 5 bases, V lost 1 base, and 10 bases had no gene match. The CDR3 DNA reads as TGTGCCAGCAGTTTAGAAGGGTCTAGCGGGAGGAGGAACAATGAGCAGTTCTTC. Residues: CASSLEGSSGRRNNEQFF.

In its sample, this clonotype is medium-sized. CDR3 nucleotides: TGCGCCAGCAGCCAAGAAATTAGCAATGAGCAGTTCTTC. Its translation: CASSQEISNEQFF. This chain joins TRBV4-3 and TRBJ2-1; no clear D gene. CDR1 is LGHNA and CDR2 is YSLEER in the germline V gene. The CDR3 spans 13 residues. Trimming took off 0 bases at V and 6 bases at J, with 6 bases between the two ends.

By share, this clonotype counts as medium-sized. The CDR3 DNA sequence: TGTGCCAGCAGTTTATCAGGGGTAGGGGCTGAAGCTTTCTTT. It codes for CASSLSGVGAEAFF. The chain recombines TRBV12-3 or TRBV12-4 with TRBJ1-1; tentatively, D is TRBD1 (6 bases). The CDR3 spans 14 residues. V lost 2 bases and J lost 6, with 13 bases in between.

By proportion, this clonotype is medium-sized. The rearrangement links TRBV18 to TRBJ1-1; D not resolved. This CDR3 is 14 amino acids long. The germline V and J ends were trimmed by 3 bases and 1 base, with 9 bases remaining between them. Germline CDR1 KGHSH, CDR2 LQKENI. CDR3 sequence (DNA): TGTGCCAGCTCACCGCGTTCGGGGAACACTGAAGCTTTCTTT. It codes for CASSPRSGNTEAFF.

In this sample, this clonotype turned up a few times. J is TRBJ2-1 and V is TRBV7-9, with a weak D call TRBD2 (5 bases). CDR1 SEHNR and CDR2 FQNEAQ come from the germline V gene (reference sequence). This CDR3 has 14 residues. V lost 3 bases to trimming and J lost 8 bases, with 14 bases between them. CDR3 bases: TGTGCCAGCAGCTTGACGCGGGCGGCCCATGAGCAGTTCTTC. This sequence encodes CASSLTRAAHEQFF.

This clonotype was detected only a few times. The chain combines TRBV20-1 with TRBJ1-1, with D maybe TRBD1 (5 bases). The CDR3 has 13 residues. Per the germline V gene, CDR1 is DFQATT and CDR2 is SNEGSKA (reference sequence). The V gene lost 4 bases and the J gene lost 3 bases, with 12 bases spanning the gap. The CDR3 loop is CSATYGAHTEAFF. Written as DNA, the CDR3 is TGCAGTGCTACATACGGGGCCCACACTGAAGCTTTCTTT.

This clonotype has more than one count but fewer than ten. The chain couples TRBV20-1 to TRBJ2-7, with a tentative D call TRBD2 (5 bases). The length of the CDR3 is 13 residues. Deletions cut 5 bases from V and 2 bases from J, with 13 bases between. Per germline, CDR1 DFQATT and CDR2 SNEGSKA (reference sequence). CDR3 in DNA: TGCAGTGCTCGTCCGGACTGGGCCTACGAGCAGTACTTC. The encoded protein is CSARPDWAYEQYF.

This clonotype was seen at least ten times. The chain uses TRBV18 and TRBJ2-5, with a weak D call TRBD1 (6 bases). This CDR3 spans 16 amino acids. V lost 4 bases and J lost 0, with 15 bases in between. Germline lookup yields CDR1 KGHSH and CDR2 LQKENI. CDR3: CASSLGYGDNQETQYF. The CDR3 DNA follows: TGTGCCAGCTCACTGGGGTATGGGGACAACCAAGAGACCCAGTACTTC.

This clonotype is medium-sized in the sample. The J gene is TRBJ1-4, the V gene TRBV4-1; D gene unclear. The V gene's germline CDR1 is MGHRA and CDR2 YSYEKL. There are 16 residues in the CDR3. V lost 0 bases and J 3 bases, leaving 11 bases between the germline ends. CDR3 sequence (DNA): TGCGCCAGCAGCCAAGAAGGAACGGGAGCTAATGAAAAACTGTTTTTT. It specifies CASSQEGTGANEKLFF.

By frequency in the sample, this clonotype is medium-sized. The chain employs TRBV12-3 or TRBV12-4 and TRBJ1-5; a weak D match, TRBD1 (6 bases). V gave up 2 bases and J gave up 3 bases, with 17 bases separating them. The CDR3 consists of 17 residues. The CDR3 spells CASSLWSGVSNNQPQHF. For the CDR3, the DNA is TGTGCCAGCAGTTTATGGTCAGGGGTAAGCAACAATCAGCCCCAGCATTTT.